The 13 T cell receptor beta chains given below trace back to one sample, sequenced in a study of blood T cell repertoires in COVID-19. Repertoires were generated with immunoSEQ multiplex PCR, while TCRdb's copy carries only in-frame clones and drops some. Among just over 300,000 clones listed, about nine tenths were seen once. Sequenced material: PBMCs or T cells enriched from blood (not recorded which). Every receptor here comes from a woman aged 40 to 55 who had recovered from COVID-19.

This clone was observed once. The chain has TRBV19 and TRBJ2-2; TRBD2 matches at 12 bases. V lost 9 bases to trimming and J lost 8 bases; unmatched junction nucleotides: 19. This CDR3 contains 18 residues. Germline V gene sequence: CDR1 LNHDA, CDR2 SQIVND (reference sequence). The CDR3 nucleotides are TGTGCCAGGGTACGGACTAGCGGGGCCTCAGTCCCGGAGGGGGAGCTGTTTTTT. It specifies CARVRTSGASVPEGELFF.

In this sample, this clone turned up once. DNA of the CDR3: TGTGCCAGCAGCTTAAAGCCGGGCCTAGCGGGGGGCCCCCAAGAGACCCAGTACTTC. The encoded protein is CASSLKPGLAGGPQETQYF. The genes are TRBV7-3 and TRBJ2-5; the match to TRBD2 covers 11 bases. Losses at the gene ends were 1 base for V and 1 base for J; bases not matched to a gene: 11. The CDR3 runs 19 residues. Germline V gene sequence: CDR1 SGHTA, CDR2 FQGTGA.

V usage is TRBV6-5 and J usage is TRBJ1-4, with D unresolved. Trimming took 4 bases from V and 3 from J, leaving 9 bases between them. Germline V gene data show CDR1 as MNHEY and CDR2 as SVGAGI. The CDR3 contains 14 residues. CDR3 amino acids: CASSFFRANEKLFF. The CDR3 coding sequence is TGTGCCAGCAGTTTTTTTCGGGCTAATGAAAAACTGTTTTTT.

Note on this clone: Additional DNA sequences in this sample encode the identical CDR3. The chain employs TRBV10-3 and TRBJ1-6; D perhaps matches TRBD1 (6 bases). The germline V gene encodes CDR1 ENHRY and CDR2 SYGVKD. The CDR3 has 14 amino acids. The V gene lost 0 bases and the J gene lost 6 bases, with 6 bases spanning the gap. CDR3 amino acids: CAISESRGNSPLHF. Here the CDR3 DNA reads TGTGCCATCAGTGAGTCCAGGGGTAATTCACCCCTCCACTTT.

V is TRBV24-1 and J is TRBJ2-1; 10 bases align to TRBD1. The J segment lost 8 bases and the V segment lost 1 base, leaving 4 bases of the junction unmatched. Germline loops: CDR1 KGHDR, CDR2 SFDVKD. The CDR3 has 15 amino acids. The chain's CDR3 is CATSDLRQGAYEQFF. In DNA, the CDR3 is TGTGCCACCAGTGATTTAAGACAGGGGGCTTATGAGCAGTTCTTC.

The rearrangement uses TRBV6-5 and TRBJ1-5; 7 nucleotides align to TRBD1. The ends lost 7 bases at V and 5 bases at J; junction bases unmatched: 5. Germline values: CDR1 MNHEY, CDR2 SVGAGI. This CDR3 has 13 residues. The DNA for the CDR3 is TGTGCCAGCATGAGAGGACAGGATCAGCCCCAGCATTTT. Residues: CASMRGQDQPQHF.

This chain connects TRBV3-1 (or the pseudogene TRBV3-2) to TRBJ2-5; maybe TRBD2 (7 bases). V was shortened by 1 base and J by 5 bases, with 11 bases between the two germline ends. Looked up from germline, CDR1 is LGHDT and CDR2 is YNNKEL (reference sequence). The CDR3 contains 14 residues. CDR3 loop: CASSQGRGAETQYF. CDR3 DNA sequence: TGTGCCAGCAGCCAAGGTCGGGGGGCGGAGACCCAGTACTTC.

The V gene is TRBV19, the J gene TRBJ2-3; 12 bases fit TRBD2. Germline V gene sequence: CDR1 LNHDA, CDR2 SQIVND (reference sequence). CDR3 size: 16 residues. V lost 4 bases and J lost 3; bases outside the gene matches: 5. The CDR3 loop reads CASSRTGLAGTDTQYF. The CDR3 DNA reads as TGTGCCAGTAGTAGGACGGGACTAGCGGGTACAGATACGCAGTATTTT.

This clone was detected a few times. V usage is TRBV29-1 and J usage is TRBJ2-3; possibly TRBD1 for D (5 bases). Germline CDR1 reads SQVTM; CDR2 reads ANQGSEA. Trimming left V 4 bases short and J 10 bases short, with 9 bases between. This CDR3 region has 10 residues. The CDR3 nucleotides are TGCAGCGTTGGGGGCCCGTCGCAGTATTTT. It yields the protein CSVGGPSQYF.

V is TRBV5-6 and J is TRBJ1-4; maybe TRBD1 (6 bases). The V end lost 2 bases, the J end lost 8 bases, and 10 bases lay between the germline ends. Per germline, CDR1 SGHDT and CDR2 YYEEEE. The CDR3 runs 13 residues. The CDR3 is CASSLTGREKLFF. CDR3 bases: TGTGCCAGCAGCTTAACAGGGAGAGAAAAACTGTTTTTT.

The rearrangement uses TRBV5-4 and TRBJ2-1; TRBD1 matches 7 bases. The CDR3 is 16 amino acids. Trimming removed 4 bases from V and 7 bases from J; junction bases left unmatched: 14. Per germline, CDR1 SGHNT and CDR2 YYREEE (reference sequence). CDR3 nucleotide sequence: TGTGCCAGCAGCGTAGAACCCGGGACAGTGATGAATGAGCAGTTCTTC. Protein sequence: CASSVEPGTVMNEQFF. Full variable domain (missing parts from reference TRBV5-4 and TRBJ2-1): ETGVTQSPTHLIKTRGQQVTLRCSSQSGHNTVSWYQQALGQGPQFIFQYYREEENGRGNFPPRFSGLQFPNYSSELNVNALELDDSALYLCASSVEPGTVMNEQFFGPGTRLTVL.

In the case of this clone: Distinct nucleotide sequences in the sample also encode this CDR3. V and J are TRBV27 and TRBJ1-6; 7 bases are shared with TRBD1. Germline assignment: CDR1 MNHEY and CDR2 SMNVEV (reference sequence). CDR3 length: 14 amino acids. V lost 3 bases and J lost 7; bases outside the gene matches: 3. The CDR3 region has the DNA TGTGCCAGCAGTTTCCGGGACAGAAATTCACCCCTCCACTTT. Amino acid sequence: CASSFRDRNSPLHF.

V and J are TRBV28 and TRBJ1-5; D call uncertain. CDR3 size: 14 residues. Germline CDR1 and CDR2: MDHEN and SYDVKM. V was pared by 5 bases and J by 0 bases, with 8 bases between. CDR3 sequence: CASSRSASNQPQHF. CDR3 bases: TGTGCCAGCAGTCGGTCTGCTAGCAATCAGCCCCAGCATTTT.